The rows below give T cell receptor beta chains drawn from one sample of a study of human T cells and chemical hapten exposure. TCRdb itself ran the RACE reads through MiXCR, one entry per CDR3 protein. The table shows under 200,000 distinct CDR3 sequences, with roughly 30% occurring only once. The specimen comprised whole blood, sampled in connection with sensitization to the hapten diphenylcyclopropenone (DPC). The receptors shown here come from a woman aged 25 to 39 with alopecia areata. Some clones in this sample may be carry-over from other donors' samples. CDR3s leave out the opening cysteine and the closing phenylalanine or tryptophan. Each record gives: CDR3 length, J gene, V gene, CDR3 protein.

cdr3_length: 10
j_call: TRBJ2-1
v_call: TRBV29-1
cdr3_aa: SEYRGSNEQF

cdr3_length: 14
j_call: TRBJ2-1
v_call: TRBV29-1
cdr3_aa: SVPSPSGLPYNEQF

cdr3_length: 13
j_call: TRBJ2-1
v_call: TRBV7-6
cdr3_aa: ASSFSGGANNEQF

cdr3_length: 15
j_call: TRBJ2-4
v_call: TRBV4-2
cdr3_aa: ASSQGGGALTKNIQY

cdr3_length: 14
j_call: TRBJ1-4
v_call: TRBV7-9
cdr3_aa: ASSGTVQSKDEKLF

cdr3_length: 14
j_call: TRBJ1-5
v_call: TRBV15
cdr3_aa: ATSRGTPGVDQPQH

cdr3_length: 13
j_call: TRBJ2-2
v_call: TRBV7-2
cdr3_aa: ASSLDGGTAGELF

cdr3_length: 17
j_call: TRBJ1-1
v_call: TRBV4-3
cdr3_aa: ASSQDTPGRTGVNTEAF

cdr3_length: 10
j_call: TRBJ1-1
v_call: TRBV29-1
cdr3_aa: SVKQGRQGAF

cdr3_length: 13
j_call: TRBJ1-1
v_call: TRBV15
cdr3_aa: ATSRGYGGWTEAF

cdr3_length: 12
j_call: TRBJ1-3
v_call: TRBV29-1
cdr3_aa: SVMTGLIGNTIY

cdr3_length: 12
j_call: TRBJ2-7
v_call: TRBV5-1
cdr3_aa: ASSLEAGVVEQY

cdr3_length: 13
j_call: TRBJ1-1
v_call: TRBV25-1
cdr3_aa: ASLGTGGMNTEAF

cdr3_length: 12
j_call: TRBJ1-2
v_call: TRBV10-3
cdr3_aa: AISVGTGKDGYT

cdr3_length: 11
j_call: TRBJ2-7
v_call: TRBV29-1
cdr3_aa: SVEMVVGHEQY

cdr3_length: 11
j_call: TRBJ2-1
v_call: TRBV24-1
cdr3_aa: ATSDAVGDEQF

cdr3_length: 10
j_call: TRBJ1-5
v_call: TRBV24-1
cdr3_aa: ATSRGLEPQH

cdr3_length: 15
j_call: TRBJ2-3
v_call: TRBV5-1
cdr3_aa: ASSLPLAGAFTDTQY

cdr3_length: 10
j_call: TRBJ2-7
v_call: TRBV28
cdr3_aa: ASHRDSYEQY

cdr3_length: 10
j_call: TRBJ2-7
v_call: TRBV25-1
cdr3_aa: ASSDLMYEQY

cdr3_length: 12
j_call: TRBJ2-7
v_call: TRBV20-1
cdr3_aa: SAPSGVVLSEQY

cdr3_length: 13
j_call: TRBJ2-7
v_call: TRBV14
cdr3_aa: ASSQESDGRVEQY

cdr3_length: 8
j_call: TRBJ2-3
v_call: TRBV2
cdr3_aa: ASRQDTQY

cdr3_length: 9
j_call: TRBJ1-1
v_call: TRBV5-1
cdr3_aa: ASSLGVEAF

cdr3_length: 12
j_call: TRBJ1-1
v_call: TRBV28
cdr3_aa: ASSLWATDTEAF

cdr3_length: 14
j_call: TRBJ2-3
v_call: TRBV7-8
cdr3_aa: ASSLGASGGTDTQY

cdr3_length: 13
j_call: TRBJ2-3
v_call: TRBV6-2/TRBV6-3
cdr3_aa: ASSQWDRVTDTQY